What follows describes a single T cell receptor (beta chain). Its antigen is as yet unknown. The CDR3 consists of 17 residues. The germline V gene encodes CDR1 SGHVS and CDR2 FNYEAQ. The J segment lost 4 bases and the V segment lost 0 bases, leaving 3 bases of the junction unmatched. These data belong to a study of Ad26.COV2.S vaccination and SARS-CoV-2 variants. Study-wide results and limits: Spike-specific TCR breadth was greater after Ad26.COV2.S than placebo.

The repertoire was sequenced with immunoSEQ multiplex PCR; TCRdb's copy has only in-frame clones and lacks some. Here the sample spans around 370,000 clones, just over 90% being singletons. The input for sequencing was peripheral blood, taken after recovery from COVID-19. This chain joins TRBV7-6 and TRBJ2-7; 16 nucleotides align to TRBD2. The TCR originated in a human donor who had recovered from COVID-19. The CDR3 region has the DNA TGTGCCAGCAGCTTAGCAAGGGGACTAGCGGGGGGGTACGAGCAGTACTTC. Translation gives CASSLARGLAGGYEQYF.